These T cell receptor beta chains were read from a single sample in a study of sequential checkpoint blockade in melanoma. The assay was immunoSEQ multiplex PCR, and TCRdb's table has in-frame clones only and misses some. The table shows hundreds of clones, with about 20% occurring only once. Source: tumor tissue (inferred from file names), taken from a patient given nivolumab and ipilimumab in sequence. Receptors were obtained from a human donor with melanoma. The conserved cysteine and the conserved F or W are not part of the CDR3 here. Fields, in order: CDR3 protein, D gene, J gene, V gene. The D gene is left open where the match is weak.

cdr3_aa: ASSQQETSYSGNTIY; d_call: NA; j_call: TRBJ1-3; v_call: TRBV14
cdr3_aa: ASSFRGANTGELF; d_call: NA; j_call: TRBJ2-2; v_call: TRBV11-3
cdr3_aa: ASSVGTGTQETQY; d_call: TRBD1; j_call: TRBJ2-5; v_call: TRBV9
cdr3_aa: ASSRPGPGDEQY; d_call: NA; j_call: TRBJ2-7; v_call: TRBV6-8
cdr3_aa: ASSQGGFLAGNYNEQF; d_call: NA; j_call: TRBJ2-1; v_call: TRBV7-5
cdr3_aa: ASSSPPGLAGDYNEQF; d_call: TRBD2; j_call: TRBJ2-1; v_call: TRBV6-8
cdr3_aa: ASSLGQGLDYEQY; d_call: TRBD1; j_call: TRBJ2-7; v_call: TRBV11-3
cdr3_aa: ASSLELAGTLTDTQY; d_call: TRBD2; j_call: TRBJ2-3; v_call: TRBV11-3
cdr3_aa: ASSGRRSRVPQETQY; d_call: NA; j_call: TRBJ2-5; v_call: TRBV6-8
cdr3_aa: ASSLAGGAGMTYEQY; d_call: NA; j_call: TRBJ2-7; v_call: TRBV11-3
cdr3_aa: ATAGPMNTGELF; d_call: NA; j_call: TRBJ2-2; v_call: TRBV10-3
cdr3_aa: ASSAPLGNRRETQY; d_call: NA; j_call: TRBJ2-5; v_call: TRBV11-3